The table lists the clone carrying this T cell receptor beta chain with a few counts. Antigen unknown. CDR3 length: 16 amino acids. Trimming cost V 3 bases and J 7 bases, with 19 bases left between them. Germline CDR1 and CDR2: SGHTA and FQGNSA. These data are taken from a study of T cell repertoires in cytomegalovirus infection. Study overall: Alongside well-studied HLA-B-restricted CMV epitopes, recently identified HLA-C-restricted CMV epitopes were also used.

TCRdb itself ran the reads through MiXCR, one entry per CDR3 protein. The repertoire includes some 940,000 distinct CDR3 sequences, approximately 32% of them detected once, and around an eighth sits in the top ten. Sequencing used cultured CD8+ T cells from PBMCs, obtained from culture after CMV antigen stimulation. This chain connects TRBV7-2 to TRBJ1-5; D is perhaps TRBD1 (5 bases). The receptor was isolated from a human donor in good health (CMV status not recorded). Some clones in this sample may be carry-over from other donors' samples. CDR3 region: CASSFDSSYRGQPQHF. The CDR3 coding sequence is TGTGCCAGCAGCTTCGACAGTTCTTATAGAGGGCAGCCCCAGCATTTT.